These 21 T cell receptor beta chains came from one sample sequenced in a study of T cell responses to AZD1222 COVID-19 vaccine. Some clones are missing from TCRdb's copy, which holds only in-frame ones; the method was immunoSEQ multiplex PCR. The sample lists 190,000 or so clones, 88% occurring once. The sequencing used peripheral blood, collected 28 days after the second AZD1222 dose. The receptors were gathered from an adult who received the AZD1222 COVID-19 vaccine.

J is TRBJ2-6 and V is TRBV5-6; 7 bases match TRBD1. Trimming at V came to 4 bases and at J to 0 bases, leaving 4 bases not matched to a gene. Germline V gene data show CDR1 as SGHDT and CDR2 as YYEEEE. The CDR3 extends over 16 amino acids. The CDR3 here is CASSVTGFSGANVLTF. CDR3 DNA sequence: TGTGCCAGCAGCGTGACAGGGTTCTCTGGGGCCAACGTCCTGACTTTC.

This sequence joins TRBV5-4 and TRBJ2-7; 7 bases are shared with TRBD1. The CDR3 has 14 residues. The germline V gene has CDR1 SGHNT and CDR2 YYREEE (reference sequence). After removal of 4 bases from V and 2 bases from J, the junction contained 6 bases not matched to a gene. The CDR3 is CASSQQGSAYEQYF. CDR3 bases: TGTGCCAGCAGCCAACAGGGGTCTGCCTACGAGCAGTACTTC.

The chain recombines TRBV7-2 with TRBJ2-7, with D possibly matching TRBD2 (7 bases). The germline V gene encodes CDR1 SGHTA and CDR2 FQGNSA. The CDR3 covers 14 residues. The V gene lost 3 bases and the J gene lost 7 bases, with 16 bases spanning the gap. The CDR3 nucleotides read TGTGCCAGCAGCTTGAAAGGGGGGGAAGGAGAGCAGTACTTC. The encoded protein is CASSLKGGEGEQYF.

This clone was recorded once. Here the CDR3 DNA reads TGTGCCAGTAGTATGATGGACAGGGAAAGTCAGCCCCAGCATTTT. This codes for CASSMMDRESQPQHF. The genes are TRBV19 and TRBJ1-5; 8 nucleotides match TRBD1. With V trimmed by 3 bases and J by 6 bases, 7 bases remained unmatched. The CDR3 spans 15 residues. Germline CDR1 is LNHDA and CDR2 is SQIVND (reference sequence).

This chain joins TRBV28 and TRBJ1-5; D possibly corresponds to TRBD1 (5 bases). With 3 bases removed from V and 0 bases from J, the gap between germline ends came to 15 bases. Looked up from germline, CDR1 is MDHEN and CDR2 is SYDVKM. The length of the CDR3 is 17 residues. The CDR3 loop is CASSFGWGRASNQPQHF. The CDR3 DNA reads TGTGCCAGCAGTTTCGGGTGGGGACGGGCTAGCAATCAGCCCCAGCATTTT.

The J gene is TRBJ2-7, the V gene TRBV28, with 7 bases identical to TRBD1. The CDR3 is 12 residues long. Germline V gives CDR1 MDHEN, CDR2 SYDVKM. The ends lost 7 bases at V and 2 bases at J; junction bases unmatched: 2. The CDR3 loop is CASTDRTYEQYF. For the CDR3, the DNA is TGTGCCAGCACGGACAGGACCTACGAGCAGTACTTC.

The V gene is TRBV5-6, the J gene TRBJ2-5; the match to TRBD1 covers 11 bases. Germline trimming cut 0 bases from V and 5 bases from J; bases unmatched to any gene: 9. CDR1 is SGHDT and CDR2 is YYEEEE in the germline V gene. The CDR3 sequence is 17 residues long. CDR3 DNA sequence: TGTGCCAGCAGCTTGGGTGGACAGGGGGCCGCCCTGGAGACCCAGTACTTC. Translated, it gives CASSLGGQGAALETQYF.

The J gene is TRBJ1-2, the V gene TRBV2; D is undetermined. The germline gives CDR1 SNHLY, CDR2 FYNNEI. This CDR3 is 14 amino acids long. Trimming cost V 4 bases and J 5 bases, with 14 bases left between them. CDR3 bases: TGTGCCAGCAGTGCTCCGGAGGGAGGGTATGGCTACACCTTC. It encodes CASSAPEGGYGYTF.

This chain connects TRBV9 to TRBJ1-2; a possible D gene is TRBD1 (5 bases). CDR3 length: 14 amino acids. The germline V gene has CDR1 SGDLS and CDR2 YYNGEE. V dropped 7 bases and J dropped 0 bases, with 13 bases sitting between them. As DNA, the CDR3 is TGTGCCAGCGCGCTGGACAAGGCTAACTATGGCTACACCTTC. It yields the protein CASALDKANYGYTF.

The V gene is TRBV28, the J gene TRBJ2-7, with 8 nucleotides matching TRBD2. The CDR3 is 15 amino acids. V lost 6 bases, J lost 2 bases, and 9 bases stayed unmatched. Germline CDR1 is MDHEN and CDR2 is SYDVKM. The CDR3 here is CASRFTSGPAYEQYF. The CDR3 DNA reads TGTGCCAGCAGATTTACTAGCGGTCCTGCCTACGAGCAGTACTTC.

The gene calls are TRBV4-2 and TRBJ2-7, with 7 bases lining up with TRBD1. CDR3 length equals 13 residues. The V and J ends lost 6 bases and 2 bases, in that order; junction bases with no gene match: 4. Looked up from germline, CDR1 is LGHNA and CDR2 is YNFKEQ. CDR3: CASSIQGPYEQYF. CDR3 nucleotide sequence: TGTGCCAGCAGTATACAGGGGCCCTACGAGCAGTACTTC.

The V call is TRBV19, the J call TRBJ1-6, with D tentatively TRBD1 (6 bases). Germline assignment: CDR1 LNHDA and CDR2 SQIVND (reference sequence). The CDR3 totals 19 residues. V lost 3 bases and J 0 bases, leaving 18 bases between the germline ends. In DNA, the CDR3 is TGTGCCAGTAGTATTCGGCAGGGGCCCGCGAGCTCCTATAATTCACCCCTCCACTTT. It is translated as CASSIRQGPASSYNSPLHF.

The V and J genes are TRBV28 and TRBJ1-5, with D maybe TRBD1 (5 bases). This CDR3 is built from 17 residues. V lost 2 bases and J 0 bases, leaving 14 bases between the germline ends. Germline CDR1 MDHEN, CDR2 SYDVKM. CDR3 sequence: CASSLGVGQNSNQPQHF. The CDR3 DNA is TGTGCCAGCAGTTTAGGGGTAGGACAAAATAGCAATCAGCCCCAGCATTTT.

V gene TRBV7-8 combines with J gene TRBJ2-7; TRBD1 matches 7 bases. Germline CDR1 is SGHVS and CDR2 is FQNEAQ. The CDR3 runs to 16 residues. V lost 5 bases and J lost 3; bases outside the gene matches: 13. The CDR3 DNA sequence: TGTGCCAGCAGCCTCACGGACAGGTCCACATTCTACGAGCAGTACTTC. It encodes CASSLTDRSTFYEQYF. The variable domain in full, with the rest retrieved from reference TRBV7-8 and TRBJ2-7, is GAGVSQSPRYKVAKRGQDVALRCDPISGHVSLFWYQQALGQGPEFLTYFQNEAQLDKSGLPSDRFFAERPEGSVSTLKIQRTQQEDSAVYLCASSLTDRSTFYEQYFGPGTRLTVT.

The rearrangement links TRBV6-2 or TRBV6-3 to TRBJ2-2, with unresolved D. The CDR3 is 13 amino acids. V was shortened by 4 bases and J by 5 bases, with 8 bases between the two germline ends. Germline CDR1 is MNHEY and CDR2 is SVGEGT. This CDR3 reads CASSFSPTGELFF. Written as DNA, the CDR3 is TGTGCCAGCAGTTTTTCCCCTACCGGGGAGCTGTTTTTT.

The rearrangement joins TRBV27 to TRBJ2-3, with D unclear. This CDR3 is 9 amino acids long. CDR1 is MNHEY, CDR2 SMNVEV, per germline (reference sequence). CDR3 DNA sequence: TGTGCGTGGGGAGATACGCAGTATTTT. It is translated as CAWGDTQYF.

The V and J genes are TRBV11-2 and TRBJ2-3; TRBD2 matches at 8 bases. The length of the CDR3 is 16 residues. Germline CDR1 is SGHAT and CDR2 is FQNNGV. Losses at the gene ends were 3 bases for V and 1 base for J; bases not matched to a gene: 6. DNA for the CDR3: TGTGCCAGCAGCTTGCGGACTAGCCTCGGCACAGATACGCAGTATTTT. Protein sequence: CASSLRTSLGTDTQYF.

The CDR3 DNA reads as TGTGCCAGCAGTCGAACTACAACTAATGAAAAACTGTTTTTT. This gives the protein CASSRTTTNEKLFF. The chain couples TRBV6-5 to TRBJ1-4, with no clear D. V shed 5 bases and J shed 0 bases, with 7 bases lying between them. CDR1 and CDR2 (germline): MNHEY, SVGAGI. This CDR3 contains 14 residues.

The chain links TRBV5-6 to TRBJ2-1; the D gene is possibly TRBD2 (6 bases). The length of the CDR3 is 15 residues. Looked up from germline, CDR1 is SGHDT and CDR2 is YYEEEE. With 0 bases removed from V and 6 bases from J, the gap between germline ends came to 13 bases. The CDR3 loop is CASSLDKRAGNEQFF. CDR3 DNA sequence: TGTGCCAGCAGCTTGGATAAGCGGGCTGGCAATGAGCAGTTCTTC.

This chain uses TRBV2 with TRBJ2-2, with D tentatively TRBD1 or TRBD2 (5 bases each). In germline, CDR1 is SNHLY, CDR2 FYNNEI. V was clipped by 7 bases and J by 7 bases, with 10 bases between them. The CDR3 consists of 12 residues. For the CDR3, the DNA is TGTGCCAGCACAGGGAGAGGCGGGGAGCTGTTTTTT. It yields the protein CASTGRGGELFF.

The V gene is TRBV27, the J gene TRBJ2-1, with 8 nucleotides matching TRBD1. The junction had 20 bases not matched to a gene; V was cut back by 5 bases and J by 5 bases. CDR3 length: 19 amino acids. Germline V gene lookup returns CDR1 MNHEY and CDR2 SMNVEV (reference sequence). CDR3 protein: CASSPAGTGRMPWDNEQFF. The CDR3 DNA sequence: TGTGCCAGCAGTCCGGCCGGGACAGGACGTATGCCCTGGGACAATGAGCAGTTCTTC.